One and the same sample provided the 20 T cell receptor beta chains below, sequenced in a study of vaccination effects on CD4 cells after COVID-19. TCRdb keeps only in-frame clones here, not all; method: immunoSEQ multiplex PCR. Of approximately 74,000 clones in the sample, over 65% are singletons; the top ten hold approximately 2%. CD4+ T cell isolation took place after approximately 11 days of culture. It was two doses of either the BNT162b2 or mRNA-1273 vaccine that participants received. These receptors have no known antigen. The sequences come from CD4+ T cells from PBMCs cultured without peptide, collected after COVID-19 vaccination. These receptors all come from a human donor who received a COVID-19 vaccine.

This clone has just a few counts. This sequence joins TRBV28 and TRBJ1-3; 7 positions match TRBD1. CDR3 length: 15 residues. Germline assignment: CDR1 MDHEN and CDR2 SYDVKM. The V gene end was trimmed by 4 bases and the J gene end by 4 bases; junction bases not matched to a gene: 7. The CDR3 region is CASSSGTTGGNTIYF. The CDR3 DNA sequence: TGTGCCAGCAGTTCTGGGACGACAGGGGGAAACACCATATATTTT.

Only one count was recorded for this clone. The gene calls are TRBV6-5 and TRBJ1-3; 9 positions agree with TRBD1. Trimming removed 6 bases from V and 0 bases from J; junction bases left unmatched: 3. Germline V gene data show CDR1 as MNHEY and CDR2 as SVGAGI. This CDR3 contains 15 residues. CDR3 sequence: CASSLGQGSGNTIYF. The CDR3 nucleotides are TGTGCCAGCAGCTTGGGACAGGGCTCTGGAAACACCATATATTTT.

The V call is TRBV2, the J call TRBJ1-6, with D perhaps TRBD1 (5 bases). V was cut by 7 bases and J by 6 bases, with 16 bases left in between. The germline V gene encodes CDR1 SNHLY and CDR2 FYNNEI. This CDR3 is built from 15 residues. CDR3 region: CASTPTGQVNSPLHF. CDR3 bases: TGTGCCAGCACCCCCACCGGACAAGTTAATTCACCCCTCCACTTT.

The CDR3 reads CASSPTSGGSFYNEQFF. CDR3 coding DNA: TGTGCCAGCAGCCCGACTAGCGGGGGCTCTTTTTACAATGAGCAGTTCTTC. V is TRBV7-3 and J is TRBJ2-1; 12 bases are shared with TRBD2. V lost 5 bases, J lost 4 bases, and 9 bases stayed unmatched. Per germline, CDR1 SGHTA and CDR2 FQGTGA. The CDR3 is made up of 17 amino acids.

This clone was seen a single time. V gene TRBV28 combines with J gene TRBJ1-1; 8 bases fit TRBD1. The germline CDR1 and CDR2 sequences are MDHEN and SYDVKM. CDR3 length equals 13 residues. J lost 6 bases, V lost 7 bases, and 7 bases had no gene match. CDR3 amino acids: CASTPDRGPEAFF. In DNA form, the CDR3 reads TGTGCCAGCACTCCTGACAGGGGCCCTGAAGCTTTCTTT.

This clone appeared a few times. The rearrangement uses TRBV24-1 and TRBJ1-6, with unresolved D. This CDR3 spans 15 amino acids. Germline V gene sequence: CDR1 KGHDR, CDR2 SFDVKD. The ends were cut back, 4 bases at V and 7 bases at J, with 13 bases in the middle. The CDR3, as DNA: TGTGCCACCAGTGACTCGACGGTAGAAAATTCACCCCTCCACTTT. It is translated as CATSDSTVENSPLHF.

V usage is TRBV18 and J usage is TRBJ1-2, with D possibly being TRBD1 (6 bases). The CDR3 length is 13 residues. Trimming removed 3 bases from V and 3 bases from J, with 8 bases in between. Looked up from germline, CDR1 is KGHSH and CDR2 is LQKENI. CDR3 in amino acids: CASSPYRDYGYTF. CDR3 bases: TGTGCCAGCTCACCGTACAGGGACTATGGCTACACCTTC.

This chain connects TRBV18 to TRBJ2-4; D is unresolved. The CDR3 extends over 11 amino acids. V shed 2 bases and J shed 7 bases, with 3 bases lying between them. CDR1 and CDR2 from the germline V gene are KGHSH and LQKENI. The CDR3: CASSPGNIQYF. The CDR3 DNA follows: TGTGCCAGCTCACCAGGGAACATTCAGTACTTC.

This chain links TRBV5-4 with TRBJ1-1, with TRBD1 matching over 8 bases. The CDR3 covers 16 residues. Germline CDR1 is SGHNT and CDR2 is YYREEE (reference sequence). The junction had 7 bases not matched to a gene; V was cut back by 3 bases and J by 0 bases. This chain's CDR3 is CASSSEDRALNTEAFF. DNA for the CDR3: TGTGCCAGCAGCTCGGAGGACAGGGCCCTGAACACTGAAGCTTTCTTT. Drawing the rest from reference TRBV5-4 and TRBJ1-1, the complete variable domain is ETGVTQSPTHLIKTRGQQVTLRCSSQSGHNTVSWYQQALGQGPQFIFQYYREEENGRGNFPPRFSGLQFPNYSSELNVNALELDDSALYLCASSSEDRALNTEAFFGQGTRLTVV.

The chain recombines TRBV10-3 with TRBJ1-2, with D uncertain. This CDR3 has 12 residues. Deletions cut 3 bases from V and 2 bases from J, with 4 bases between. Germline loops: CDR1 ENHRY, CDR2 SYGVKD. Here the CDR3 DNA reads TGTGCCATCAGTGAACAGAACTATGGCTACACCTTC. Translated: CAISEQNYGYTF.

In its sample, this clone was seen once. This rearrangement joins TRBV6-2 or TRBV6-3 to TRBJ2-7; perhaps D is TRBD1 or TRBD2 (5 bases each). The germline gives CDR1 MNHEY, CDR2 SVGEGT. The length of the CDR3 is 14 residues. V lost 6 bases to trimming and J lost 8 bases, with 20 bases between them. For the CDR3, the DNA is TGTGCCAGCAGCCACACAGGTGGAGGAGCCCAGCAGTACGTC. Encoded protein: CASSHTGGGAQQYV.

The V and J genes are TRBV24-1 and TRBJ1-2, with 8 bases identical to TRBD1. V lost 9 bases and J lost 8; bases outside the gene matches: 7. Germline V gene data show CDR1 as KGHDR and CDR2 as SFDVKD. This CDR3 spans 12 amino acids. CDR3 region: CATFRQGCGYTF. In DNA form, the CDR3 reads TGTGCCACCTTTAGACAGGGGTGCGGCTACACCTTC.

This chain connects TRBV7-3 to TRBJ2-3, with a possible D match to TRBD2 (6 bases). V lost 5 bases, J lost 3 bases, and 9 bases lay in between. This CDR3 spans 13 amino acids. The germline V gene has CDR1 SGHTA and CDR2 FQGTGA. The CDR3 DNA follows: TGTGCCAGCAGCATCGGGACTACAGATACGCAGTATTTT. The encoded protein is CASSIGTTDTQYF.

The chain links TRBV6-6 to TRBJ2-7; 9 bases line up with TRBD1. CDR3 length equals 12 residues. Germline loops: CDR1 MNHNY, CDR2 SVGAGI (reference sequence). Losses at the gene ends were 8 bases for V and 6 bases for J; bases not matched to a gene: 5. CDR3 bases: TGTGCCAGCCAGACAGGGGGGAGCGAGCAGTACGTC. It specifies CASQTGGSEQYV.

This clone is a singleton in its sample. The chain joins TRBV20-1 to TRBJ1-2, with no clear D. Germline CDR1 DFQATT, CDR2 SNEGSKA (reference sequence). V dropped 2 bases and J dropped 4 bases, with 5 bases sitting between them. CDR3 length equals 11 residues. The CDR3 is CSARQLYGYTF. The CDR3 DNA reads TGCAGTGCTAGACAGCTCTATGGCTACACCTTC.

The chain has TRBV2 and TRBJ1-1; a weak D match, TRBD1 (5 bases). Germline CDR1 SNHLY, CDR2 FYNNEI. The V end was cut by 4 bases, the J end by 3 bases, with 12 bases between. The CDR3 totals 14 residues. The CDR3 DNA follows: TGTGCCAGCAGTGGAGGCCAGGGTTACACTGAAGCTTTCTTT. Its translation is CASSGGQGYTEAFF.

CDR3 residues: CASNGRVVDYGYTF. CDR3 in DNA: TGTGCCAGTAATGGACGGGTGGTTGACTATGGCTACACCTTC. The V and J genes are TRBV19 and TRBJ1-2; D remains unclear. V was pared by 7 bases and J by 3 bases, with 15 bases between. The CDR3 extends over 14 amino acids. In germline, CDR1 is LNHDA, CDR2 SQIVND (reference sequence).

The chain joins TRBV3-1 (or the pseudogene TRBV3-2) to TRBJ2-7; TRBD1 or TRBD2 may be the D gene (5 bases each). The CDR3 contains 14 residues. The germline CDR1 and CDR2 sequences are LGHDT and YNNKEL (reference sequence). The chain's CDR3 is CASSQGTVPYEQYV. Here the CDR3 DNA reads TGTGCCAGCAGTCAAGGGACCGTACCCTACGAGCAGTACGTC.

The chain carries TRBV5-5 and TRBJ1-5; D call uncertain. The ends were cut back, 1 base at V and 5 bases at J, with 7 bases in the middle. CDR1 SGHKS and CDR2 YYEKEE come from the germline V gene (reference sequence). CDR3 length: 13 amino acids. The CDR3 spells CASSLLPDQPQHF. For the CDR3, the DNA is TGTGCCAGCAGCTTGTTGCCCGATCAGCCCCAGCATTTT.

This clone was seen a single time. This chain joins TRBV28 and TRBJ2-3, with D perhaps TRBD1 or TRBD2 (6 bases each). CDR1 is MDHEN, CDR2 SYDVKM, per germline. The CDR3 consists of 15 residues. V shed 8 bases and J shed 0 bases, with 15 bases lying between them. The DNA of the CDR3 is TGTGCCAGCCTACGGAGGGGGGTGAGCACAGATACGCAGTATTTT. Translated: CASLRRGVSTDTQYF.